This entry features one TCR beta chain sequence. No antigen is known for it. Sequencing used immunoSEQ multiplex PCR; TCRdb keeps in-frame clones, though not all of them. The table lists tens of thousands of clones, 85% to 90% of them singletons. The data belong to a study of OX40 agonist ivuxolimab in advanced cancers. At the level of the study: Patient treatment consisted of intravenous ivuxolimab administration every 2 weeks at 0.01 to 10 mg/kg. Recorded diagnoses for dose-escalation patients were hepatocellular carcinoma, melanoma, renal cell or head and neck cancer. Aged roughly 23 to 80 with a mean of roughly 65 years, they were about 78% male.

Regarding the study as a whole: The study found that CD8+ T cells averaged more expanded clones than CD4+.

The sequencing used CD4+ or CD8+ T cells sorted from blood, collected in a trial of the OX40 agonist ivuxolimab. This TCR was sampled from an adult with an advanced solid tumor such as melanoma, head and neck, liver or kidney cancer.

The CDR3 DNA sequence: TGTGCCAGCTCACTCCAACCAGTGGGGGCCCTAGGCGCCAAGCAGTTCTTC. Its protein product is CASSLQPVGALGAKQFF. This chain connects TRBV18 to TRBJ2-1; tentatively, D is TRBD1 (6 bases). From germline, CDR1 is KGHSH and CDR2 LQKENI. Trimming took 4 bases from V and 11 from J, leaving 27 bases between them. The CDR3 totals 17 residues.